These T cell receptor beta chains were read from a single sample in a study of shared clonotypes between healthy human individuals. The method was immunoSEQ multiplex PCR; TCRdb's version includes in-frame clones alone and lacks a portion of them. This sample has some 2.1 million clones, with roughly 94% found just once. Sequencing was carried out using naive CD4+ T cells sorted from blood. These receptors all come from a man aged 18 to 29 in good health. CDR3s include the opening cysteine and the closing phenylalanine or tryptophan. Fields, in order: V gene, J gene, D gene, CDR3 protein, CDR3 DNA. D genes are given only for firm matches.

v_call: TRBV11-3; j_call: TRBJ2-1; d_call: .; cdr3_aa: CASSPTRRSEQFF; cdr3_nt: TGTGCCAGCAGCCCCACAAGGCGGAGCGAGCAGTTCTTC
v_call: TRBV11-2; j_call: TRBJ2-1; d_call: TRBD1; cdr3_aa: CASSLQGAGNEQFF; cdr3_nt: TGTGCCAGCAGCTTACAGGGGGCGGGGAATGAGCAGTTCTTC
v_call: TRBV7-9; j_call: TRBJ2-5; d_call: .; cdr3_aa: CASSPPWGARETQYF; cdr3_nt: TGTGCCAGCAGCCCACCGTGGGGGGCGCGGGAGACCCAGTACTTC
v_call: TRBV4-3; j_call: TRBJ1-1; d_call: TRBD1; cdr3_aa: CASSRLPTGLSTEAFF; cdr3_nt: TGCGCCAGCAGCCGACTCCCGACAGGGTTGAGCACTGAAGCTTTCTTT
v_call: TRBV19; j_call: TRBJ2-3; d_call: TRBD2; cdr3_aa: CASRPQTSASTDTQYF; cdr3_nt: TGTGCCAGTAGGCCCCAGACTAGCGCTAGCACAGATACGCAGTATTTT
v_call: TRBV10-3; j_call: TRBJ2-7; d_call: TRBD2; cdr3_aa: CAISGLAGVREQYF; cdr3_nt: TGTGCCATCAGTGGACTAGCGGGAGTGCGGGAGCAGTACTTC
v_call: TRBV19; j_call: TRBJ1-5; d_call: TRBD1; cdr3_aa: CASSWGGQGSRSNQPQHF; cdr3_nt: TGTGCCAGTAGTTGGGGGGGACAGGGCTCGAGGAGCAATCAGCCCCAGCATTTT
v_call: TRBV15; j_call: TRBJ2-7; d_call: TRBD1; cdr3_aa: CATSRYGQGIYEQYF; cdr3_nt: TGTGCCACCAGCAGGTATGGACAGGGTATCTACGAGCAGTACTTC
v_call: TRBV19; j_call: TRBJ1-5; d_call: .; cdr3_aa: CASSIQANQPQHF; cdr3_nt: TGTGCCAGTAGTATCCAGGCCAATCAGCCCCAGCATTTT
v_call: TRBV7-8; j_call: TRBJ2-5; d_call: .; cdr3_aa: CASSLNEQGGTQYF; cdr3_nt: TGTGCCAGCAGCCTCAATGAGCAGGGTGGGACCCAGTACTTC